Included here is one T cell receptor (beta chain) sequence, with context. What it recognizes is unknown. The data stem from a study of cytomegalovirus exposure and HLA in healthy donors. Study results and caveats: Generally TCR sequences proved uncommon, though certain public TCRs appeared in numerous donors.

13 Jbeta primers and 60 Vbeta primers were used for the PCR. Sequencing used immunoSEQ multiplex PCR; TCRdb keeps in-frame clones, though not all of them. Altogether over 150,000 clones are present, less than 85% being singletons, with the ten largest covering approximately 1.4%. The V gene's germline CDR1 is SQVTM and CDR2 ANQGSEA. V dropped 7 bases and J dropped 4; count of bases not matched to a gene: 8. The CDR3 consists of 13 residues. At the time of sampling, donors were nominally healthy, though unrecorded immune exposures were likely. The sequence was obtained from a girl between 5 and 17 years old in good health and CMV-seropositive. This chain joins TRBV29-1 and TRBJ1-1, with 8 bases lining up with TRBD1. The sequencing input was PBMCs. The CDR3 protein is CSARTGLGTEAFF. The CDR3 bases are TGCAGCGCTCGGACAGGGCTCGGCACTGAAGCTTTCTTT.